The present T cell receptor (beta chain) was sequenced within a study of T cells in Graves' hyperthyroidism and ophthalmopathy. Overall study: Sampling of peripheral blood happened at initial diagnosis, prior to any treatment.

Ophthalmopathy patients had Clinical Activity Score at least 3, NOSPECS grade at least 4, duration under 3 months. The CDR3 length is 13 residues. Germline CDR1 DFQATT, CDR2 SNEGSKA (reference sequence). Trimming took 6 bases from V and 4 from J; bases not matched to a gene: 8. RNA transcripts gave rise to amplified TCR beta CDR3 regions. The study used the HTBI primer set for a first-round RT-PCR of the TCR CDR3. TCRdb independently ran MiXCR on the multiplex PCR reads; one entry per CDR3 protein. The data contain about 520,000 distinct CDR3 sequences, about 24% of them singletons. The sequenced sample consisted of blood. The TCR sequence derives from a woman aged 25 to 39 with Graves' ophthalmopathy. The chain joins TRBV20-1 to TRBJ2-5; 7 bases are shared with TRBD1. The CDR3 region is CSANPTGLETQYF. CDR3 nucleotides: TGCAGTGCAAACCCGACAGGGCTAGAGACCCAGTACTTC.